The source of this T cell receptor (beta chain) is a study of blood T cell repertoires in COVID-19. The germline V gene encodes CDR1 LGHDT and CDR2 YNNKEL (reference sequence). Germline trimming cut 4 bases from V and 9 bases from J; bases unmatched to any gene: 10. This CDR3 contains 15 residues. Profiled with immunoSEQ multiplex PCR; TCRdb holds only in-frame clones, not every one. Of approximately 31,000 clones in the sample, 85% to 90% were seen once. The sample holds one count of this clone. V and J are TRBV3-1 (or the pseudogene TRBV3-2) and TRBJ2-1; the match to TRBD1 covers 9 bases. The clonotype comes from a man aged 55 to 70 with active COVID-19. The source material was peripheral blood. The CDR3 DNA sequence: TGTGCCAGCAGCCCCCGGGACAGGGTCGTCGGTGAGCAGTTCTTC. Protein sequence: CASSPRDRVVGEQFF.